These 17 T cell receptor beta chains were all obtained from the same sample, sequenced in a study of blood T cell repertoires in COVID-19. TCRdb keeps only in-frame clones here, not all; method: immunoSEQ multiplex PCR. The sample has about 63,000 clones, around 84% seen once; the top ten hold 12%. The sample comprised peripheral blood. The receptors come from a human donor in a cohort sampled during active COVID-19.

CDR3 residues: CASIGGTGVYEQYF. CDR3 sequence (DNA): TGTGCCAGCATAGGCGGGACAGGGGTCTACGAGCAGTACTTC. This chain connects TRBV5-6 to TRBJ2-7; TRBD1 agrees at 10 bases. This CDR3 spans 14 amino acids. Germline V gives CDR1 SGHDT, CDR2 YYEEEE. The junction had 6 bases not matched to a gene; V was cut back by 6 bases and J by 3 bases.

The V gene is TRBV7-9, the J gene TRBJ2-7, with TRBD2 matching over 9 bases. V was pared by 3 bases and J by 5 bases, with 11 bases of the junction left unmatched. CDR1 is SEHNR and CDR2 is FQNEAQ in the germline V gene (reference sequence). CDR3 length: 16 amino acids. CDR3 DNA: TGTGCCAGCAGCTTCTCTATAGCGGGAGAAGTCAACGAGCAGTACTTC. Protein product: CASSFSIAGEVNEQYF.

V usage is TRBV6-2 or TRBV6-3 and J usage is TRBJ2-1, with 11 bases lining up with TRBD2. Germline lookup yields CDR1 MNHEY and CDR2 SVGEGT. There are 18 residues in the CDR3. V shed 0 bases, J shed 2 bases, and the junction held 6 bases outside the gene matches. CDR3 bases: TGTGCCAGCAGTTACTCGTTAACTAGCGGGAGAACCTACAATGAGCAGTTCTTC. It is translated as CASSYSLTSGRTYNEQFF.

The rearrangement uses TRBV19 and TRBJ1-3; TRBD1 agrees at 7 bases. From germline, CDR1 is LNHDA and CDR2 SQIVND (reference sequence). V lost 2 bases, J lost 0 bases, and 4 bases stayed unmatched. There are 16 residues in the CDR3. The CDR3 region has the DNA TGTGCCAGTAGTATAAGACAGGGTTACTCTGGAAACACCATATATTTT. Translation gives CASSIRQGYSGNTIYF.

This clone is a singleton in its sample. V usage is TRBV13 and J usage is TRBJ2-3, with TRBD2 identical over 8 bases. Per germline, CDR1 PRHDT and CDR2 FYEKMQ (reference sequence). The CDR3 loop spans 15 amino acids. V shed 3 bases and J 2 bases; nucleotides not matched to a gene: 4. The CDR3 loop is CASSFGGASTDTQYF. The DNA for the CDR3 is TGTGCCAGCAGCTTCGGGGGGGCGTCCACAGATACGCAGTATTTT.

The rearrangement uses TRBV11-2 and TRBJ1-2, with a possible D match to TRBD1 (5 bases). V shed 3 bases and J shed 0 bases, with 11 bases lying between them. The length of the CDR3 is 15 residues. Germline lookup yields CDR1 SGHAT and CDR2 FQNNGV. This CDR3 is CASSFSRGANYGYTF. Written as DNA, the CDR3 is TGTGCCAGCAGCTTCTCTCGGGGGGCTAACTATGGCTACACCTTC.

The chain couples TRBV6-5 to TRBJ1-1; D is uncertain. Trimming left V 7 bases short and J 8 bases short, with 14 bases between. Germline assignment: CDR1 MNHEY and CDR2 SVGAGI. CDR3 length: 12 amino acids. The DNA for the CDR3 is TGTGCCAGCACCCGCCGAAGCCGCGAAGCTTTCTTT. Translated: CASTRRSREAFF.

The CDR3 region is CASSARKAFFLQAQYF. The CDR3 nucleotides are TGTGCCAGCAGCGCTCGAAAGGCGTTTTTTTTACAGGCCCAGTACTTC. J is TRBJ2-5 and V is TRBV21-1; TRBD1 was called by the table and not checked on the DNA. TRBV21-1 is described as a pseudogene. The CDR3 sequence is 16 residues long.

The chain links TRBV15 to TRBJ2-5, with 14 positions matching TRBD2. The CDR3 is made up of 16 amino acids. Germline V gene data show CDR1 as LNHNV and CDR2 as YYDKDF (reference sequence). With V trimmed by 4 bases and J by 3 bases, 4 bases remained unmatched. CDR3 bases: TGTGCCACCAGCAAGACTAGCGGGGGGGTAGAAGAGACCCAGTACTTC. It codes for CATSKTSGGVEETQYF.

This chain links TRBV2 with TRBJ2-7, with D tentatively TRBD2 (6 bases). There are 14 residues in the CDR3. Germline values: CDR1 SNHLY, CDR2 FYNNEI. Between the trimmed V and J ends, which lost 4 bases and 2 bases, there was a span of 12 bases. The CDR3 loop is CASSAGDGPYEQYF. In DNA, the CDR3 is TGTGCCAGCAGTGCGGGGGACGGGCCCTACGAGCAGTACTTC.

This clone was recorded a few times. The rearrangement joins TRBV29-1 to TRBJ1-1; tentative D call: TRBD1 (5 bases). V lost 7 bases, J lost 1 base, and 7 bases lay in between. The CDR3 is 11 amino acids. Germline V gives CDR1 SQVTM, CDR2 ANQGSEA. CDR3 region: CSATGNTEAFF. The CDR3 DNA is TGCAGCGCCACAGGGAACACTGAAGCTTTCTTT.

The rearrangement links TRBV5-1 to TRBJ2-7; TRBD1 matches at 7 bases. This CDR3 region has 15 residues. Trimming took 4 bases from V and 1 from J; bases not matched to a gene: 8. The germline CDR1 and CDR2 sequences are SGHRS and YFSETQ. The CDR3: CASSHRDRASYEQYF. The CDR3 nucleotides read TGCGCCAGCAGCCACAGGGACAGAGCGTCCTACGAGCAGTACTTC.

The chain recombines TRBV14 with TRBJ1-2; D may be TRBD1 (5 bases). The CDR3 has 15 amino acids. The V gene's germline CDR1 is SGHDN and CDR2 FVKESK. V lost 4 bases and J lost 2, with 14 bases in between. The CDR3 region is CASSPVAGVNYGYTF. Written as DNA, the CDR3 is TGTGCCAGCAGCCCCGTGGCGGGGGTGAACTATGGCTACACCTTC.

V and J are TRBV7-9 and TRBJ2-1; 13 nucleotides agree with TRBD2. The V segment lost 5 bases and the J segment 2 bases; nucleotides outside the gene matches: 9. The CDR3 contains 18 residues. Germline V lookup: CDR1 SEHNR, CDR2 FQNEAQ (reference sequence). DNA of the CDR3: TGTGCCAGCAGCCCTACCCGACTAGCGGGGGGCCCCTACAATGAGCAGTTCTTC. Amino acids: CASSPTRLAGGPYNEQFF.

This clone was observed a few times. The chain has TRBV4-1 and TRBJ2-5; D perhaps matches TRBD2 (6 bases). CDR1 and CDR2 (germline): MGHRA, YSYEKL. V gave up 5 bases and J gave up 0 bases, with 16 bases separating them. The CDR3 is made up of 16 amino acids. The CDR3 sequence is CASSNSNRDYQETQYF. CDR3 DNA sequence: TGCGCCAGCAGCAATTCCAACCGGGACTACCAAGAGACCCAGTACTTC.

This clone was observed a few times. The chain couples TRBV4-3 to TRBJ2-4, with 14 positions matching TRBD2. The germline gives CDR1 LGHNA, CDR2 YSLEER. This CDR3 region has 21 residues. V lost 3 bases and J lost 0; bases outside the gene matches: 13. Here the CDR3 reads CASSHLPSGTSGGVAKNIQYF. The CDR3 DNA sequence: TGCGCCAGCAGCCACCTCCCCTCCGGGACTAGCGGGGGTGTAGCCAAAAACATTCAGTACTTC.

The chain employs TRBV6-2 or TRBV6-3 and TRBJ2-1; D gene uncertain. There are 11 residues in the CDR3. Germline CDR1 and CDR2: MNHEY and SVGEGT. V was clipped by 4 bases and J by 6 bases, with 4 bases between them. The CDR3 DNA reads TGTGCCAGCAGTTTTAGCAATGAGCAGTTCTTC. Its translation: CASSFSNEQFF.